This paragraph covers one T cell receptor beta chain sequence. Its antigen specificity is not known. No per-base quality is available; no much larger clone lies one base away. This record belongs to a study of blood T cell repertoires in COVID-19 (dated by TCRdb to 2019 to 2021). Background for the entire study: Samples from collaborators originated in the United States, Italy and Spain and spanned both the acute and convalescent phases of COVID-19. Deeply sampled blood TCRbeta repertoires from subjects exposed to, actively infected with, or recovered from COVID-19 were included in the dataset. A de-identified subject ID, COVID-19 status, age in years and sex were almost always included in the sample metadata. The repertoires were released in a freely available public database intended as a resource for research on the immune response to SARS-CoV-2. Where available, HLA class I and class II types were taken from metadata supplied by the sample provider and were not determined by assay-based typing. Samples came from the ongoing ImmuneRACE study (first 160 participants) plus 1,254 subjects from 6 global collaborators. The material from the prospective study consisted of cDNA or gDNA derived from T cells, B-cell-depleted T cells, or PBMCs. Here is what the overall study found, with its caveats: The amount of clinical and demographic metadata varied by source and participant and was provided uncurated.

The CDR1 and CDR2 encoded by the germline V gene (reference sequence) are PRHDT and FYEKMQ. The CDR3 measures 16 amino acids from cysteine to phenylalanine. Only the CDR3 DNA is retained, 48 bases long and in frame from the first base. V is cut by 2 bases and J by 4 bases, and the space between the germline ends is 17 bases. The immunoSEQ Assay, a bias-controlled multiplex PCR, was used to amplify TCRbeta CDR3 regions from genomic DNA. The original pipeline was this. Within the assay, amplification of reference gene primers was used to estimate how many nucleated cells each sample contained. Sequence reads were collapsed and filtered to measure the absolute abundance of every unique TCRbeta CDR3 rearrangement. Productive Simpson clonality was computed per sample as the square root of Simpson's diversity index over productive rearrangements. TCRdb's version of the immuneACCESS table is confined to in-frame rearrangements and falls short of the full clone set. An unresolved V gene accounts for under half of the shortfall where checked; the remainder is of unknown origin. V, J and clone size were drawn from that table, and D and trimming were deduced from the DNA. The sample includes nearly 350,000 clones, with about 93% observed a single time. The ten largest account for roughly 3.3% of the sample.

A second Seattle source provided samples from volunteer blood donors who had recovered from COVID-19. Collaborating institutions collected whole blood in K2EDTA tubes following their own protocols. Collaborator samples were shipped for TCRbeta analysis as frozen whole blood, isolated PBMCs, or DNA extracted from either sample type. The sample comprised peripheral blood. The receptor chain draws on TRBV13 and TRBJ1-2, with the D gene not clear enough to name. The sequence derives from a woman aged 18-35 years who had recovered from COVID-19. DNA sequence: TGTGCCAGCAGCTTAAGTCCCGGACTAGGGAGCTATGGCTACACCTTC. It codes for CASSLSPGLGSYGYTF.